Below, one T cell receptor (beta chain) is given with its context. Some clones are missing from TCRdb's copy, which holds only in-frame ones; the method was immunoSEQ multiplex PCR. Seen here are around 50,000 clones, 80% to 90% observed once, and the top ten hold nearly 0.7%. V was shortened by 3 bases and J by 5 bases, with 17 bases between the two germline ends. Germline V CDR1 and CDR2: WNHNN, SYGVQD (reference sequence). This CDR3 is 15 amino acids long. The sample comes from a study of OX40 agonist ivuxolimab in advanced cancers. The sample here was CD4+ or CD8+ T cells sorted from blood, taken in a trial of the OX40 agonist ivuxolimab. The origin of this receptor is an adult with an advanced solid tumor such as melanoma, head and neck, liver or kidney cancer. This chain joins TRBV10-1 and TRBJ2-7; TRBD2 is a possible D gene (6 bases). CDR3 protein: CASSDGGFGLDEQYF. CDR3 bases: TGCGCCAGCAGTGATGGAGGGTTCGGGTTGGACGAGCAGTACTTC.